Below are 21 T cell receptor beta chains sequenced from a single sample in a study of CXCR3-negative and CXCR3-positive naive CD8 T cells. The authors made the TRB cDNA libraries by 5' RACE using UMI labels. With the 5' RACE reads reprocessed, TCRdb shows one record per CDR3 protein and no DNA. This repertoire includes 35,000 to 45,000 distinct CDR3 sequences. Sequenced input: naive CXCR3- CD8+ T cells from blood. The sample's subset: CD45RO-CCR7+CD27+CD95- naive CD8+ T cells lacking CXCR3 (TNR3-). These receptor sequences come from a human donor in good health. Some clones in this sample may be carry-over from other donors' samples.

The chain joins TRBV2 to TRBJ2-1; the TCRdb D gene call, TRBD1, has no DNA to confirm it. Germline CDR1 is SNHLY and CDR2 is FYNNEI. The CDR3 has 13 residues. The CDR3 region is CASKDGNYNEQFF.

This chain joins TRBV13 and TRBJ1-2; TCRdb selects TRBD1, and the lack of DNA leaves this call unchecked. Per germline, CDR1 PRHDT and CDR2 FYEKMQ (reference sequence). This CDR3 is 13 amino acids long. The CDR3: CASSLGQGSGYTF.

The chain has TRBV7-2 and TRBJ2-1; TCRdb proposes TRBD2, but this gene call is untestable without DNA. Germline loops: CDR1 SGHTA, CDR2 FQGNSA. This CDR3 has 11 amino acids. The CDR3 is CASSPSGEQFF.

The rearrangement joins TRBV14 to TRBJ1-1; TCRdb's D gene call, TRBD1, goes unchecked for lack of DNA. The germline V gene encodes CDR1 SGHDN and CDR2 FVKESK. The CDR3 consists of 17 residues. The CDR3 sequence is CASSHTTFDRGETEAFF.

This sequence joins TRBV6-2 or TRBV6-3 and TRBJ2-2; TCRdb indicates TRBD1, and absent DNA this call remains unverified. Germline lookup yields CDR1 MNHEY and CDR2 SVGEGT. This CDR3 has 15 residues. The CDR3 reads CASSYGDRNTGELFF.

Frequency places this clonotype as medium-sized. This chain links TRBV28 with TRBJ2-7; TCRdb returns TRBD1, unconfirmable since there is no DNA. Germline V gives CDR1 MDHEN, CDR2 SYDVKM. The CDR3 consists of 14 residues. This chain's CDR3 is CASSLLDTSYEQYF.

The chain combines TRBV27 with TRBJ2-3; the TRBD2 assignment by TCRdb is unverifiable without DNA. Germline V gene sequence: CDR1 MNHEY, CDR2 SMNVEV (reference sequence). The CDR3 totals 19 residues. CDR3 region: CASSLRDLAGGPRTDTQYF.

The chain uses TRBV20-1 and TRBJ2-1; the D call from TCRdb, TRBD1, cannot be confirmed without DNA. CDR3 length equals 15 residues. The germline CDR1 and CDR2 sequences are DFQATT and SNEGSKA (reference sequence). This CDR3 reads CSAPRDLSSYNEQFF.

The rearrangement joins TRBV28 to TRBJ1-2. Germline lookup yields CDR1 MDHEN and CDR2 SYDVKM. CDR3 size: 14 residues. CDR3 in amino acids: CASSLPAELYGYTF.

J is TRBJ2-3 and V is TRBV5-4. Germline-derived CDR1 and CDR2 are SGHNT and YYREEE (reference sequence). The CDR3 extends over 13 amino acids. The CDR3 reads CASSFKGTDTQYF.

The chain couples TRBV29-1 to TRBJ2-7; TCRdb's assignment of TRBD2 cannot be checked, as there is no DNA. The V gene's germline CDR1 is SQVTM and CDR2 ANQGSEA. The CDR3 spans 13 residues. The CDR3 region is CSAVLAGAYEQYF.

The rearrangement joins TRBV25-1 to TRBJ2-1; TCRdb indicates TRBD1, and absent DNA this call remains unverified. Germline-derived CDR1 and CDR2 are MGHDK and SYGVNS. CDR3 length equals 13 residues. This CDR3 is CASSGTDYNEQFF.

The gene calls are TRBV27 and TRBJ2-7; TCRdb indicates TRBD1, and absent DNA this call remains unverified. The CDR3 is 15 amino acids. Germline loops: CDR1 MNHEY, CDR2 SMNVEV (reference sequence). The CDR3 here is CASKTGDRIPYEQYF.

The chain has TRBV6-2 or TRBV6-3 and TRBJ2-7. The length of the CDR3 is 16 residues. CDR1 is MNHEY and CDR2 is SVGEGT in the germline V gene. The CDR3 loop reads CASSPISFVASDEQYF.

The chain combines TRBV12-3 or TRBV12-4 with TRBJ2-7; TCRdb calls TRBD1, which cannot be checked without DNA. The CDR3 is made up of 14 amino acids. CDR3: CASSGDRGHYEQYF.

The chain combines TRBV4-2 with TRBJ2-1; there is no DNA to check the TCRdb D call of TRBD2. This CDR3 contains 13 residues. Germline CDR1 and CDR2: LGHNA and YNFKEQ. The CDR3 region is CASSQDWRDEQFF.

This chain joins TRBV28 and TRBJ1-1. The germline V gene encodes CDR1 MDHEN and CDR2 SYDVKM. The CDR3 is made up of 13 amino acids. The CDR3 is CASSLYANTEAFF.

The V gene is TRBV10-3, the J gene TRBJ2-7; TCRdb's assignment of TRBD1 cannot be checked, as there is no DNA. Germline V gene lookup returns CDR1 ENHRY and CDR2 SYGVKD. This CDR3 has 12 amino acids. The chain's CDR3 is CASGTGVYEQYF.

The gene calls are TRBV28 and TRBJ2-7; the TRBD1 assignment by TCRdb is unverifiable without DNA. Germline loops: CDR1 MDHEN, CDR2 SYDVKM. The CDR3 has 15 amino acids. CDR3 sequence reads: CASSLRSVAPYEQYF. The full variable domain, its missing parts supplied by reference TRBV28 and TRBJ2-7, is DVKVTQSSRYLVKRTGEKVFLECVQDMDHENMFWYRQDPGLGLRLIYFSYDVKMKEKGDIPEGYSVSREKKERFSLILESASTNQTSMYLCASSLRSVAPYEQYFGPGTRLTVT.

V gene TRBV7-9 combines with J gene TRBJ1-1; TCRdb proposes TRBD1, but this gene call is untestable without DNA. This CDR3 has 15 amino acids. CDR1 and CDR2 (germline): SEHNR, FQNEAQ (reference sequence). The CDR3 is CASSSSTGLNTEAFF.

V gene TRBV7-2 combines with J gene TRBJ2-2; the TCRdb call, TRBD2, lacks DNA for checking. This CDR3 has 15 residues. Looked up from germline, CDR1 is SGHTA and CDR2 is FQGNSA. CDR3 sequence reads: CASSPVLAGDGELFF.